The 2 T cell receptor beta chains below were found in one sample sequenced in a study of shared clonotypes between healthy human individuals (TCRdb year 2020). The library came from the immunoSEQ multiplex PCR assay. TCRdb stores this immuneACCESS table with in-frame sequences only. Part of the clones is absent; in the studies checked, under half of the shortfall reflects unresolved V genes, and no reason is known for the rest. This sample has millions of clones in its table, and just under 95% of those were observed once. Of the sample, roughly 1% falls within the top ten clones. For the CD8 naive samples, CD45RO-negative cells were positively selected for CCR7, yielding a CD45RA+CCR7+ population from which TemRA cells were excluded. Specimen: naive CD8+ T cells sorted from blood. The cell subset or site label here, explained by the study, means: CD45RA+CCR7+. The receptors here all came from a man aged 18 to 30 in good health.

The chain recombines TRBV12-5 with TRBJ2-3, with 11 positions matching TRBD2. The CDR3 runs to 15 residues. Germline V gene sequence: CDR1 LGHNT, CDR2 FRNRAP. V dropped 5 bases and J dropped 1; count of bases not matched to a gene: 2. This CDR3 reads CASGQLAGGTDTQYF. Written as DNA, the CDR3 is TGTGCTAGTGGTCAACTAGCGGGGGGCACAGATACGCAGTATTTT.

The chain recombines TRBV6-6 with TRBJ1-1; unclear D gene. Germline loops: CDR1 MNHNY, CDR2 SVGAGI (reference sequence). CDR3 length equals 12 residues. Deletions cut 6 bases from V and 10 bases from J, with 15 bases between. CDR3 region: CASSKGGTAAFF. CDR3 DNA sequence: TGTGCCAGCAGCAAGGGAGGTACGGCAGCTTTCTTT.